This paragraph reports one T cell receptor (beta chain). This specimen belongs to a study of blood T cell repertoires in COVID-19. For the study at large: Whether acute or convalescent, the COVID-19 samples came from the United States, Italy and Spain. T cells, B-cell-depleted T cells, or PBMCs provided the cDNA or gDNA that served as material.

Methods used by the authors: By means of reference gene primer amplification, nucleated cell counts were estimated. Profiling relied on immunoSEQ multiplex PCR, and the TCRdb table lists in-frame clones only, not all of them. V, J and clone size are those of that table, while D and trimming were read from the DNA. The table records over 150,000 clones, about three quarters of them present only once. The CDR3 has 13 amino acids. Trimming removed 3 bases from V and 6 bases from J; junction bases left unmatched: 4. The sample comprised peripheral blood. This sequence was found in a man aged 80 or over with acute or convalescent COVID-19. The chain uses TRBV12-3 or TRBV12-4 and TRBJ1-1; 7 nucleotides match TRBD1. CDR3 bases: TGTGCCAGCAGTTTCTCACAGGGGTCTGAAGCTTTCTTT. Its protein is CASSFSQGSEAFF.